A single sample is the source of the 26 T cell receptor beta chains below, sequenced in a study of T cells after posttransplantation cyclophosphamide. Clones were sequenced by immunoSEQ multiplex PCR, and TCRdb holds only the in-frame ones, with some missing. The sample lists tens of thousands of clones; almost 95% were seen once. Source material: PBMCs. The receptors were gathered from a woman between 45 and 65 years old in good health and a related stem cell transplant donor.

The rearrangement joins TRBV7-9 to TRBJ1-2; D is undetermined. V lost 1 base and J lost 3, with 9 bases in between. The germline CDR1 and CDR2 sequences are SEHNR and FQNEAQ (reference sequence). The CDR3 is made up of 14 amino acids. CDR3 region: CASSLGGADYGYTF. CDR3 DNA: TGTGCCAGCAGCTTAGGCGGCGCGGACTATGGCTACACCTTC.

V usage is TRBV18 and J usage is TRBJ2-7, with 8 nucleotides matching TRBD2. Trimming removed 6 bases from V and 1 base from J; junction bases left unmatched: 17. The CDR3 contains 18 residues. The germline V gene has CDR1 KGHSH and CDR2 LQKENI. CDR3: CASSSVQVTSGASYEQYF. CDR3 in DNA: TGTGCCAGCTCGTCCGTACAGGTTACTAGCGGAGCATCCTACGAGCAGTACTTC.

This clone has only one observation. The chain recombines TRBV2 with TRBJ2-7; D might be TRBD1 (5 bases). Germline loops: CDR1 SNHLY, CDR2 FYNNEI. The CDR3 runs 16 residues. Trimming cost V 10 bases and J 5 bases, with 27 bases left between them. The CDR3: CATTGPDRRAADEQYF. CDR3 coding DNA: TGTGCCACCACAGGCCCCGACCGCAGGGCTGCAGACGAGCAGTACTTC.

The chain joins TRBV6-4 to TRBJ1-1; D call uncertain. Germline CDR1 and CDR2: MRHNA and SNTAGT. V was cut by 5 bases and J by 3 bases, with 10 bases left in between. The length of the CDR3 is 13 residues. In nucleotides, the CDR3 is TGTGCCAGCAGTTCCCGGGAAGACACTGAAGCTTTCTTT. It codes for CASSSREDTEAFF.

Note on this clone: Other DNA sequences of this sample code for an identical CDR3. In nucleotides, the CDR3 is TGTGCCAGCAGTTACTCCCGGACAGCACGATTGGAGCAGTACTTC. It codes for CASSYSRTARLEQYF. The chain joins TRBV6-5 to TRBJ2-7; the D gene is possibly TRBD1 (6 bases). The CDR3 extends over 15 amino acids. Germline V gene lookup returns CDR1 MNHEY and CDR2 SVGAGI. V was cut by 0 bases and J by 7 bases, with 16 bases left in between.

The V gene is TRBV5-1, the J gene TRBJ1-1; D is possibly TRBD1 (5 bases). The CDR3 totals 15 residues. V was shortened by 0 bases and J by 3 bases, with 12 bases between the two germline ends. CDR1 and CDR2 (germline): SGHRS, YFSETQ. CDR3 DNA: TGCGCCAGCAGCTTGGTGGGGGGTCGGGACACTGAAGCTTTCTTT. Protein sequence: CASSLVGGRDTEAFF.

The J gene is TRBJ2-7, the V gene TRBV27; 9 bases fit TRBD2. The CDR3 is 14 amino acids. Unmatched junction bases numbered 3, after V lost 5 bases and J lost 1 base. Germline V gene lookup returns CDR1 MNHEY and CDR2 SMNVEV (reference sequence). The CDR3 region is CASSILAGSYEQYF. The CDR3 DNA reads as TGTGCCAGCAGTATACTAGCGGGTTCCTACGAGCAGTACTTC.

This chain joins TRBV7-2 and TRBJ2-4; a possible D gene is TRBD2 (5 bases). Germline loops: CDR1 SGHTA, CDR2 FQGNSA. V lost 1 base to trimming and J lost 0 bases, with 13 bases between them. This CDR3 spans 17 amino acids. The CDR3 DNA reads as TGTGCCAGCAGCTTAGGGTTGCGGGTTATAGCCAAAAACATTCAGTACTTC. Protein: CASSLGLRVIAKNIQYF.

The chain links TRBV6-1 to TRBJ2-2, with D perhaps matching TRBD2 (6 bases). Germline CDR1 MNHNS, CDR2 SASEGT. This CDR3 has 16 amino acids. Trimming pared 0 bases from V and 11 bases from J, leaving 19 bases between. The CDR3 DNA follows: TGTGCCAGCAGTGAAGCGGGGTGGGACCCCGCGGGAGAGCTGTTTTTT. Protein: CASSEAGWDPAGELFF.

The chain employs TRBV19 and TRBJ2-7; D is perhaps TRBD2 (6 bases). The germline gives CDR1 LNHDA, CDR2 SQIVND (reference sequence). V lost 0 bases and J 0 bases, leaving 9 bases between the germline ends. The CDR3 totals 15 residues. DNA for the CDR3: TGTGCCAGTAGTATAGAAGTAGCGGACTCCTACGAGCAGTACTTC. Its translation: CASSIEVADSYEQYF.

The CDR3 here is CASRQTAQETQYF. For the CDR3, the DNA is TGTGCCAGCAGACAGACAGCGCAAGAGACCCAGTACTTC. The V call is TRBV6-1, the J call TRBJ2-5; TRBD1 is a possible D gene (5 bases). This CDR3 spans 13 amino acids. Trimming removed 6 bases from V and 2 bases from J, with 10 bases in between. Germline V lookup: CDR1 MNHNS, CDR2 SASEGT.

V gene TRBV7-2 combines with J gene TRBJ2-1, with 7 nucleotides matching TRBD2. J lost 5 bases, V lost 1 base, and 8 bases had no gene match. Germline CDR1 and CDR2: SGHTA and FQGNSA. CDR3 length: 16 residues. DNA for the CDR3: TGTGCCAGCAGCTTAGGTCCAGCGGGGCAAAACAATGAGCAGTTCTTC. The encoded protein is CASSLGPAGQNNEQFF.

The V call is TRBV19, the J call TRBJ1-1; a weak D match, TRBD1 (6 bases). The CDR3 has 14 amino acids. V dropped 3 bases and J dropped 1 base, with 9 bases sitting between them. The germline gives CDR1 LNHDA, CDR2 SQIVND (reference sequence). The CDR3 DNA reads as TGTGCCAGTAGTATCAGGGGACAGAACACTGAAGCTTTCTTT. Amino acid sequence: CASSIRGQNTEAFF.

The V call is TRBV10-2, the J call TRBJ2-5, with 7 bases that match TRBD2. This CDR3 comprises 19 residues. V lost 0 bases to trimming and J lost 2 bases; unmatched junction nucleotides: 15. Germline lookup yields CDR1 WSHSY and CDR2 SAAADI. DNA for the CDR3: TGCGCCAGCAGTGAGTCGTCAGGGTTGGTAGCGGGCTCTCAAGAGACCCAGTACTTC. This gives the protein CASSESSGLVAGSQETQYF.

The V and J genes are TRBV2 and TRBJ1-1; no reliable D call. This CDR3 has 12 amino acids. Deletions cut 7 bases from V and 0 bases from J, with 6 bases between. Germline lookup yields CDR1 SNHLY and CDR2 FYNNEI. The CDR3 DNA reads as TGTGCCAGCATAGAGCTGAACACTGAAGCTTTCTTT. Amino acid sequence: CASIELNTEAFF.

J is TRBJ2-1 and V is TRBV13, with TRBD2 matching over 8 bases. The CDR3 runs 14 residues. Germline V gene sequence: CDR1 PRHDT, CDR2 FYEKMQ (reference sequence). The trim removed 1 base at V and 8 bases at J, leaving 4 bases unmatched. The CDR3 DNA is TGTGCCAGCAGCTTAGCGGGAGGGCCCTATGAGCAGTTCTTC. This encodes CASSLAGGPYEQFF.

About this clone itself: Its ends do not fully match the called genes, so a read error is possible. This chain joins TRBV7-7 and TRBJ2-3, with TRBD1 matching over 9 bases. The CDR3 covers 18 residues. CDR1 SSHAT and CDR2 FNYEAQ come from the germline V gene (reference sequence). CDR3 residues: CASSLAAWWTGVADTQYF. DNA of the CDR3: TGTGCTAGCAGCTTAGCCGCGTGGTGGACAGGGGTAGCAGATACGCAGTATTTT.

The count of this clone is one. The genes are TRBV5-1 and TRBJ1-4, with D tentatively TRBD1 (6 bases). Trimming removed 0 bases from V and 3 bases from J, with 9 bases in between. Germline lookup yields CDR1 SGHRS and CDR2 YFSETQ. This CDR3 has 15 amino acids. CDR3 in amino acids: CASSLGEGANEKLFF. The CDR3 region has the DNA TGCGCCAGCAGCTTGGGCGAGGGGGCTAATGAAAAACTGTTTTTT.

The chain uses TRBV11-1 and TRBJ1-1; a weak D match, TRBD1 (6 bases). CDR3 size: 15 residues. Germline values: CDR1 SGHAT, CDR2 FQDESV (reference sequence). With 0 bases removed from V and 5 bases from J, the gap between germline ends came to 13 bases. CDR3 residues: CASSLAQGLETEAFF. In DNA, the CDR3 is TGTGCCAGCAGCTTAGCTCAGGGGTTGGAAACTGAAGCTTTCTTT.

The genes are TRBV4-1 and TRBJ1-1; TRBD1 aligns across 8 bases. V shed 3 bases, J shed 4 bases, and the junction held 1 base outside the gene matches. From germline, CDR1 is MGHRA and CDR2 YSYEKL. There are 13 residues in the CDR3. CDR3 in DNA: TGCGCCAGCAGCCACACAGGGGGCACTGAAGCTTTCTTT. Translating it yields CASSHTGGTEAFF.

The chain uses TRBV5-5 and TRBJ2-7, with TRBD1 as a possible D gene (5 bases). Trimming removed 1 base at V and 0 bases at J, with 8 bases between. In germline, CDR1 is SGHKS, CDR2 YYEKEE (reference sequence). The CDR3 loop spans 14 amino acids. The DNA of the CDR3 is TGTGCCAGCAGCTTGAACAGGAACTCCTACGAGCAGTACTTC. Protein product: CASSLNRNSYEQYF.

The chain is built from TRBV12-5 and TRBJ1-5, with a weak D call TRBD1 (5 bases). This CDR3 contains 16 residues. V lost 0 bases and J 0 bases, leaving 9 bases between the germline ends. Germline V gives CDR1 LGHNT, CDR2 FRNRAP. The CDR3 loop reads CASGLVAGNSNQPQHF. In DNA, the CDR3 is TGTGCTAGTGGTTTGGTAGCAGGGAATAGCAATCAGCCCCAGCATTTT.

The rearrangement links TRBV28 to TRBJ1-1; D may be TRBD1 (5 bases). Trimming stripped 7 bases from V and 1 base from J, with 10 bases between. Germline V gene sequence: CDR1 MDHEN, CDR2 SYDVKM. CDR3 length equals 13 residues. The CDR3 protein is CASMGQSNTEAFF. Written as DNA, the CDR3 is TGTGCCAGCATGGGGCAGTCGAACACTGAAGCTTTCTTT.

V is TRBV12-5 and J is TRBJ1-1; weak D call: TRBD1 (5 bases). Germline CDR1 and CDR2: LGHNT and FRNRAP. V was pared by 0 bases and J by 0 bases, with 17 bases between. This CDR3 is 18 amino acids long. The DNA of the CDR3 is TGTGCTAGTGGTTTGGTACACGGAAAGGGGTCGATGAACACTGAAGCTTTCTTT. Residues: CASGLVHGKGSMNTEAFF. Looking up the rest from reference TRBV12-5 and TRBJ1-1 gives the full variable domain: DARVTQTPRHKVTEMGQEVTMRCQPILGHNTVFWYRQTMMQGLELLAYFRNRAPLDDSGMPKDRFSAEMPDATLATLKIQPSEPRDSAVYFCASGLVHGKGSMNTEAFFGQGTRLTVV.

The chain is built from TRBV14 and TRBJ1-2; D possibly corresponds to TRBD1 (6 bases). Trimming left V 0 bases short and J 6 bases short, with 8 bases between. Germline-derived CDR1 and CDR2 are SGHDN and FVKESK. The CDR3 totals 13 residues. CDR3 in amino acids: CASSQDRGNGYTF. In DNA, the CDR3 is TGTGCCAGCAGCCAAGATAGGGGGAATGGCTACACCTTC.

The rearrangement joins TRBV19 to TRBJ2-5; tentative D call: TRBD2 (7 bases). The CDR3 consists of 15 residues. Germline CDR1 is LNHDA and CDR2 is SQIVND (reference sequence). The V end was cut by 6 bases, the J end by 2 bases, with 16 bases between. The CDR3 DNA sequence: TGTGCCAGTAGCCCCGCGGGGGCGGTTCAAGAGACCCAGTACTTC. Its translation: CASSPAGAVQETQYF.